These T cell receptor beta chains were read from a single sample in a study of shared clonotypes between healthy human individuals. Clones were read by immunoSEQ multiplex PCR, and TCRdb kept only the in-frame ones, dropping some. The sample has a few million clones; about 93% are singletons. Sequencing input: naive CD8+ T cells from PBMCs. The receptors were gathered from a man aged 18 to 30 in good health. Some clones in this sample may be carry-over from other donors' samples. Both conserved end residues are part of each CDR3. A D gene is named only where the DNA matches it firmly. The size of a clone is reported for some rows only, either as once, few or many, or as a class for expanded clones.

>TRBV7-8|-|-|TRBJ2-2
TGTGCCAGCAGCCCCCATATGTCAGGGGACAAGGACACCGGGGAGCTGTTTTTT
CASSPHMSGDKDTGELFF
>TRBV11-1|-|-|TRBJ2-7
TGTGCCAGCAGCTTACTCCAAACCCTTTCCTACGAGCAGTACTTC
CASSLLQTLSYEQYF
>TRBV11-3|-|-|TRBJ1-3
TGTGCCAGCAGCTTTGACGGCGGAAACACCATATATTTT
CASSFDGGNTIYF
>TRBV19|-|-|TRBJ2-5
TGTGCCAGTAGTTACCGGAGGGAGACCCAGTACTTC
CASSYRRETQYF
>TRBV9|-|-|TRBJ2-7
TGTGCCAGCAGCGTAGGGGTGGGTTACGAGCAGTACTTC
CASSVGVGYEQYF
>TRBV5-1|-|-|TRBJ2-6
TGCGCCAGCAGCGTGGGGGAGGCCAACGTCCTGACTTTC
CASSVGEANVLTF
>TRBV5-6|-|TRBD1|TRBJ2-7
TGTGCCAGCAGCCTGCAGGGGGCCAGGGGCTACGAGCAGTACTTC
CASSLQGARGYEQYF
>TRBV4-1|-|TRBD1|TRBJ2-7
TGCGCCAGCAGCTGGCAGGGGGACCGTCCCTACGAGCAGTACTTC
CASSWQGDRPYEQYF
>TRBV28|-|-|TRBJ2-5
TGCACCAGCCAGTTGGAGGGCGGGGAGACCCAGTACTTC
CTSQLEGGETQYF
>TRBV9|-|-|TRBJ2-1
TGTGCCAGCAGCGCAAGGGGTTTATCCGATGAGCAGTTCTTC
CASSARGLSDEQFF
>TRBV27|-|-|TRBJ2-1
TGTGCCAGCAGTTCGGGACTGTACAATGAGCAGTTCTTC
CASSSGLYNEQFF
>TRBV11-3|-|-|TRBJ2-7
TGTGCCAGCAGCTTACAGGACCCCCAGGCCGAGCAGTACTTC
CASSLQDPQAEQYF
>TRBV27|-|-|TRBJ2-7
TGTGCCAGCAGCCTTGGACACCTAAACGAGCAGTACTTC
CASSLGHLNEQYF
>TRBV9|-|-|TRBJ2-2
TGTGCCAGCAGCAGAGTGGCGTGGGCGTACACCGGGGAGCTGTTTTTT
CASSRVAWAYTGELFF
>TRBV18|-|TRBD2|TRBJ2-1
TGTGCCAGCTCACCCGAGGAGCGGGACTACAATGAGCAGTTCTTC
CASSPEERDYNEQFF
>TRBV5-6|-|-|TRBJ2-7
TGTGCCAGCAGCTTCCAAGCGCGACCTACCTACGAGCAGTACTTC
CASSFQARPTYEQYF
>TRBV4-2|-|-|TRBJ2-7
TGTGCCAGCAGCCAGGACGGACACGGCGAGACCTACGAGCAGTACTTC
CASSQDGHGETYEQYF
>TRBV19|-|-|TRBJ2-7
TGTGCCAGTAGCCCGACAGTCTCCTACGAGCAGTACTTC
CASSPTVSYEQYF
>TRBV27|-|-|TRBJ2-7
TGTGCCAGCAGCCCCCCGGGCTACCACTCCTACGAGCAGTACTTC
CASSPPGYHSYEQYF
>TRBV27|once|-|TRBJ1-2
TGTGCCAGCAGTTTCGGTGGTGCGGCTAACTATGGCTACACCTTC
CASSFGGAANYGYTF
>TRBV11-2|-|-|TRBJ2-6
TGTGCCAGCAGTCCGTCGCGGGGCAACGGGGCCAACGTCCTGACTTTC
CASSPSRGNGANVLTF
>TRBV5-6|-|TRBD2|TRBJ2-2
TGTGCCAGCAGCTTGTGGCGGGAGCTCACCGGGGAGCTGTTTTTT
CASSLWRELTGELFF
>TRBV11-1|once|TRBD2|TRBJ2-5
TGTGCCAGCAGCCCCCGGACTAGCGGGAGTCGAGAGACCCAGTACTTC
CASSPRTSGSRETQYF
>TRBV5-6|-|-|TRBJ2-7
TGTGCCAGCAGCGCAGGGTTCTCCTACGAGCAGTACTTC
CASSAGFSYEQYF
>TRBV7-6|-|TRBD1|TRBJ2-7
TGTGCCAGCAGCGACCGGGACAGGGTCACCGACGAGCAGTACTTC
CASSDRDRVTDEQYF
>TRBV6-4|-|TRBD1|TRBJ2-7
TGTGCCAGCAGTTCCCGACAGGGATGCGAGCAGTACTTC
CASSSRQGCEQYF
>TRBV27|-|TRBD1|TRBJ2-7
TGTGCCAGCAGTTTGACAGGGCCCTCCTACGAGCAGTACTTC
CASSLTGPSYEQYF
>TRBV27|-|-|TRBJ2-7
TGTGCCAGCAGTTTCTCAGGGGAGGGCTACGAGCAGTACTTC
CASSFSGEGYEQYF
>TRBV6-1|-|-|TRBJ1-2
TGTGCCAGCAGTGAAGGCTGGGGGGCGCTGAACTATGGCTACACCTTC
CASSEGWGALNYGYTF
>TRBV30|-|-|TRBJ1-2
TGTGCCTGGAGTCCAGGGGATGGCTACACCTTC
CAWSPGDGYTF
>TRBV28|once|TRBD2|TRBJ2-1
TGTGCCAGCCTGGGGAGGGATGAGCAGTTCTTC
CASLGRDEQFF
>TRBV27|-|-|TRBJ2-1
TGTGCCAGCAGTTTGCCTAGTGCCTACAATGAGCAGTTCTTC
CASSLPSAYNEQFF
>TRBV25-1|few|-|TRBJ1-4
TGTGCCAGCAGGCCCTCGGACAGTATTGGTGAAAAACTGTTTTTT
CASRPSDSIGEKLFF
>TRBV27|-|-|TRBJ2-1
TGTGCCAGCAGGAGGGGCTACAATGAGCAGTTCTTC
CASRRGYNEQFF
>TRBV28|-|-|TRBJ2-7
TGTGCCACCGGGGGAAGCGGCGAGCAGTACTTC
CATGGSGEQYF
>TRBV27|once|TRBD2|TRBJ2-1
TGTGCCAGCAGTGCGACCGGGACTAGCGGGATATACAATGAGCAGTTCTTC
CASSATGTSGIYNEQFF
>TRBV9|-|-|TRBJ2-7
TGTGCCAGCAGCCCGCACAAGGATCCCTCCTACGAGCAGTACTTC
CASSPHKDPSYEQYF
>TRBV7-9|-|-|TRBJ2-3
TGTGCCAGCAGCTTAGTTGAAATGGGAGATACGCAGTATTTT
CASSLVEMGDTQYF
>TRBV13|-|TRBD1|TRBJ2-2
TGTGCCAGCAGCTGGGGGACAGGGATCACCGGGGAGCTGTTTTTT
CASSWGTGITGELFF
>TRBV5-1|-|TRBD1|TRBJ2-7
TGCGCCAGCAGCTTGGCCCAGGCAGGGGGCATCTACGAGCAGTACTTC
CASSLAQAGGIYEQYF